This T cell receptor beta chain was captured by sequencing in a study of T cell changes during pregnancy in multiple sclerosis. V shed 6 bases, J shed 5 bases, and the junction held 4 bases outside the gene matches. Germline values: CDR1 MNHEY, CDR2 SMNVEV (reference sequence). There are 13 residues in the CDR3. Profiled with immunoSEQ multiplex PCR; TCRdb holds only in-frame clones, not every one. The sample contains about 32,000 clones, roughly 89% of which appear only once. The sequencing used CD8+ T cells from peripheral blood mononuclear cells, collected in the first trimester of pregnancy. This clonotype was sampled from a female donor with multiple sclerosis, enrolled in a pregnancy study. This chain uses TRBV27 with TRBJ2-1; 7 nucleotides match TRBD2. The CDR3 loop is CASRERGHNEQFF. The CDR3 nucleotides are TGTGCCAGCAGGGAGCGGGGACACAATGAGCAGTTCTTC.